Listed below are T cell receptor beta chains from one sample, sequenced in a study of T cells in Graves' hyperthyroidism and ophthalmopathy. TCRdb reprocessed the multiplex PCR reads via MiXCR and lists one record per CDR3 protein. The data show 750,000 to 950,000 distinct CDR3 sequences, with 35% to 40% seen just once and 7% to 10% held by the top ten. The sample comprised blood. Source of these receptors: a man younger than 30 with Graves' hyperthyroidism. The conserved cysteine and the conserved F or W are not part of the CDR3 here. Rows may omit the clone size; those that give it use once, few, many or a size class.

clone_size | j_call | v_call | cdr3_length | cdr3_aa
NA | TRBJ1-4 | TRBV7-8 | 10 | ASSLGEGELF
NA | TRBJ1-4 | TRBV10-3 | 13 | AICSGETLNEKLF
many | TRBJ1-1 | TRBV24-1 | 11 | ATSDNRAAEAF
NA | TRBJ2-7 | TRBV29-1 | 10 | SVLADAYEQY
NA | TRBJ2-7 | TRBV5-5 | 13 | ASSQVGSENYEQY
many | TRBJ2-5 | TRBV19 | 12 | ASKGQGVGETQY
NA | TRBJ1-5 | TRBV12-3/TRBV12-4 | 11 | ASALGGNQPQH
NA | TRBJ1-1 | TRBV6-5 | 11 | ASSWLMNTEAF
NA | TRBJ2-7 | TRBV30 | 12 | AWRRGLAVYEQY
NA | TRBJ1-2 | TRBV25-1 | 13 | ASSNLGRTSYGYT
NA | TRBJ1-2 | TRBV4-2 | 22 | ASSQAQSATQYFCASSDRAGYT
many | TRBJ2-6 | TRBV10-2 | 11 | ASSEIGANVLT
many | TRBJ1-1 | TRBV2 | 10 | ASSEGAVEAF
few | TRBJ1-5 | TRBV4-3 | 14 | ASSQLPGTPNQPQH
few | TRBJ1-1 | TRBV5-5 | 13 | ASSQARGENTEAF
NA | TRBJ1-1 | TRBV7-9 | 10 | ASSPILYEAF
NA | TRBJ1-1 | TRBV13 | 10 | ASAGDWTEAF
few | TRBJ2-7 | TRBV6-5 | 13 | ASSIAGGPSYEQY
once | TRBJ2-6 | TRBV5-1 | 15 | ASSLVFPGAGANVLT
many | TRBJ1-5 | TRBV7-2 | 13 | ASSFFGDSNQPQH
many | TRBJ2-5 | TRBV7-9 | 14 | ASSPGGESYQETQY
many | TRBJ1-3 | TRBV29-1 | 11 | SVDGSSGNTIY
many | TRBJ2-2 | TRBV24-1 | 13 | ATRSSLINTGELF
many | TRBJ1-6 | TRBV2 | 12 | ASMGTGMNSPLH
NA | TRBJ2-1 | TRBV2 | 10 | ASSAMGHEQF
few | TRBJ2-7 | TRBV5-1 | 10 | ASSTTPDEQY
NA | TRBJ1-2 | TRBV19 | 14 | ASSNVPGQGFYGYT
NA | TRBJ1-6 | TRBV7-2 | 16 | ASSLEGRTDSYNSPLH
few | TRBJ1-5 | TRBV7-2 | 14 | ASSLGGVALNQPQH
NA | TRBJ2-7 | TRBV14 | 13 | ASSPGRGGGYEQY
once | TRBJ1-1 | TRBV6-2/TRBV6-3 | 13 | ASSLQIAMNTEAF
few | TRBJ2-5 | TRBV7-2 | 11 | ASSWGLGETQY
NA | TRBJ1-6 | TRBV12-3/TRBV12-4 | 13 | ASSFLGQGASPLH
NA | TRBJ2-5 | TRBV20-1 | 13 | SARGGEGNVETQY
NA | TRBJ2-3 | TRBV20-1 | 12 | SATSGGDTDTQY
NA | TRBJ1-2 | TRBV7-1 | 11 | ASSSRTHYGYT
few | TRBJ2-7 | TRBV6-5 | 12 | ASSYTGGNYEQY
NA | TRBJ1-4 | TRBV25-1 | 12 | ASSLGGQGEKLF
many | TRBJ2-5 | TRBV7-9 | 10 | ASSLDGKTQY
many | TRBJ2-7 | TRBV15 | 10 | ATSRARDEQY
NA | TRBJ1-3 | TRBV15 | 16 | ATSSGLRDRISGNAIY
few | TRBJ2-5 | TRBV4-2 | 14 | ASSQEWMSGQETQY
many | TRBJ1-5 | TRBV19 | 13 | ASSVGTFVPMPQH
many | TRBJ1-5 | TRBV6-6 | 10 | ASSYPRGPQH
few | TRBJ2-7 | TRBV7-6 | 14 | ASSAASGAAPYEQY
NA | TRBJ2-5 | TRBV2 | 12 | ASSGFGRVETQY
many | TRBJ2-7 | TRBV7-2 | 12 | ASSLAPILYEQY
NA | TRBJ1-1 | TRBV4-1 | 11 | ASSHPGGTEAF
many | TRBJ1-1 | TRBV29-1 | 14 | SGRGEFGRKNTEAF
many | TRBJ1-3 | TRBV5-1 | 11 | ASSARSGNTIY
NA | TRBJ2-5 | TRBV7-8 | 14 | ASSLGIAGGQETQY
many | TRBJ2-7 | TRBV7-2 | 12 | ASSPDRFSYEQY
NA | TRBJ1-1 | TRBV29-1 | 9 | SPDWNTEAF
NA | TRBJ1-5 | TRBV9 | 14 | ASSQRTTGSNQPQH
few | TRBJ1-1 | TRBV19 | 9 | ASSGGNEAF
many | TRBJ1-6 | TRBV7-3 | 12 | ASSSGPGYSPLH
few | TRBJ1-6 | TRBV4-1 | 13 | ASSQGTGQNSPLH